The TCR beta chain under discussion was sequenced for a study of cytomegalovirus exposure and HLA in healthy donors. Study context: For the approximately 360 genotyped donors, approximately 83% fell within the Caucasian-associated ancestry cluster. Regarding the study as a whole: Per a later analysis, HLA-associated TCR beta chains showed more clonal expansion than other, equally common TCR beta chains. Most of the TCR beta V segments (in an earlier analysis) were productive either about 87% or about 30% of the time.

V lost 4 bases and J lost 8; bases outside the gene matches: 10. Germline CDR1 is SQVTM and CDR2 is ANQGSEA. The CDR3 length is 13 residues. The study ran its PCR with 60 Vbeta and 13 Jbeta primers. Generated by immunoSEQ multiplex PCR, the TCRdb table keeps only in-frame clones and is missing some. In all, the sample yields approximately 100,000 clones. As for this clone: Antigen: not known.

Nominally healthy donors provided the samples, though records likely missed some immune exposures. This receptor was taken from a man over 45 in good health and CMV-seronegative. The chain couples TRBV29-1 to TRBJ1-2, with TRBD1 matching over 7 bases. What was sequenced was PBMCs. The CDR3 spells CSVVRSGQAGYTF. CDR3 nucleotides: TGCAGCGTTGTCCGCTCCGGACAGGCAGGCTACACCTTC.